What follows are 29 T cell receptor beta chains derived from one specimen sequenced in a study of T cell responses to AZD1222 COVID-19 vaccine (dated by TCRdb to 2020 to 2022). Library prep was done by the immunoSEQ multiplex PCR assay. As stored in TCRdb, this immuneACCESS dataset retains in-frame rearrangements with V and J assigned. A fraction of the clones does not appear; measured against another copy, unresolved V genes explain less than half of the discrepancy, and the remainder lacks a known reason. In this sample the table shows over 70,000 clones, just over 85% of which occur a single time. About a tenth of the sample rests with the top ten. What this sample's time point label stands for: baseline before first vaccination. The intended sense of this specimen's treatment or condition label: meningococcal conjugate vaccine given as trial control. The sequencing used peripheral blood, collected on day 0 of MenACWY control vaccination. The origin of the receptors is an adult in good health.

This clone was recorded a few times. The chain has TRBV7-3 and TRBJ2-1, with TRBD1 as a possible D gene (6 bases). V was shortened by 1 base and J by 9 bases, with 25 bases between the two germline ends. CDR3 length equals 18 residues. Germline CDR1 is SGHTA and CDR2 is FQGTGA. CDR3 residues: CASSLMAQGLVQAGEQFF. The DNA of the CDR3 is TGTGCCAGCAGCTTAATGGCGCAGGGGCTAGTTCAGGCCGGTGAGCAGTTCTTC.

The rearrangement joins TRBV5-1 to TRBJ2-1; perhaps TRBD2 as D (6 bases). CDR1 SGHRS and CDR2 YFSETQ come from the germline V gene. The CDR3 sequence is 13 residues long. V lost 0 bases and J 9 bases, leaving 10 bases between the germline ends. The CDR3 DNA reads TGCGCCAGCAGCTTGGGGAGGGATGGTGAGCAGTTCTTC. Translating it yields CASSLGRDGEQFF.

This clone appeared once. The chain employs TRBV25-1 and TRBJ2-3; perhaps TRBD2 as D (6 bases). Trimming removed 3 bases from V and 9 bases from J, with 10 bases in between. Germline values: CDR1 MGHDK, CDR2 SYGVNS. There are 12 residues in the CDR3. CDR3 DNA sequence: TGTGCCAGCAGTGAGTGGGACTTAACGCAGTATTTT. Translated, it gives CASSEWDLTQYF.

This chain uses TRBV12-3 or TRBV12-4 with TRBJ1-2; tentative D call: TRBD1 (6 bases). This CDR3 is 13 amino acids long. Trimming removed 8 bases at V and 6 bases at J, with 16 bases between. The CDR3 nucleotides read TGTGCCAGCGAGATACAGGGTTTTAATGGCTACACCTTC. As protein: CASEIQGFNGYTF.

CDR3 in amino acids: CASSLLAGNYNSPLHF. The CDR3 DNA follows: TGCGCCAGCAGCTTGTTGGCAGGAAACTATAATTCACCCCTCCACTTT. This chain links TRBV5-1 with TRBJ1-6; no firm D call. V was shortened by 1 base and J by 3 bases, with 11 bases between the two germline ends. CDR3 length: 16 residues. CDR1 SGHRS and CDR2 YFSETQ come from the germline V gene.

V gene TRBV7-2 combines with J gene TRBJ1-4, with D unclear. V was pared by 5 bases and J by 4 bases, with 5 bases between. The CDR3 length is 12 residues. Germline V CDR1 and CDR2: SGHTA, FQGNSA. CDR3 protein: CASSPVNEKLFF. The CDR3 coding sequence is TGTGCCAGCAGCCCCGTTAATGAAAAACTGTTTTTT. The full variable domain, in which reference TRBV7-2 and TRBJ1-4 provide the parts outside the CDR3, is GAGVSQSPSNKVTEKGKDVELRCDPISGHTALYWYRQSLGQGLEFLIYFQGNSAPDKSGLPSDRFSAERTGGSVSTLTIQRTQQEDSAVYLCASSPVNEKLFFGSGTQLSVL.

This chain uses TRBV5-4 with TRBJ1-2, with 12 bases that match TRBD1. The CDR3 is 17 residues long. V was pared by 1 base and J by 5 bases, with 9 bases of the junction left unmatched. Germline CDR1 SGHNT, CDR2 YYREEE (reference sequence). CDR3 in amino acids: CASSLPSGTGGAYGYTF. The CDR3 DNA is TGTGCCAGCAGCTTGCCCTCCGGGACAGGGGGCGCATATGGCTACACCTTC.

This rearrangement joins TRBV3-1 (or the pseudogene TRBV3-2) to TRBJ2-1, with 10 positions matching TRBD1. V was clipped by 7 bases and J by 5 bases; unmatched bases: 8. This CDR3 has 15 residues. From germline, CDR1 is LGHDT and CDR2 YNNKEL (reference sequence). This chain's CDR3 is CASTQDRGNHNEQFF. The DNA of the CDR3 is TGTGCCAGCACCCAGGACAGGGGGAATCACAATGAGCAGTTCTTC.

J is TRBJ1-2 and V is TRBV6-5; perhaps TRBD1 as D (5 bases). This CDR3 has 15 amino acids. CDR1 and CDR2 (germline): MNHEY, SVGAGI. V was pared by 6 bases and J by 4 bases, with 18 bases between. In DNA form, the CDR3 reads TGTGCCAGCAGCTCTTATCATAGGGGATCCTATGGCTACACCTTC. It specifies CASSSYHRGSYGYTF.

The V and J genes are TRBV2 and TRBJ1-6, with D possibly TRBD1 on 5 matching bases. The V end was cut by 3 bases, the J end by 9 bases, with 12 bases between. Germline V gives CDR1 SNHLY, CDR2 FYNNEI. CDR3 size: 14 residues. CDR3 DNA: TGTGCCAGCAGTGATGGGGTAGGGGCTTCACCCCTCCACTTT. It specifies CASSDGVGASPLHF. The full variable domain, in which reference TRBV2 and TRBJ1-6 provide the parts outside the CDR3, is EPEVTQTPSHQVTQMGQEVILRCVPISNHLYFYWYRQILGQKVEFLVSFYNNEISEKSEIFDDQFSVERPDGSNFTLKIRSTKLEDSAMYFCASSDGVGASPLHFGNGTRLTVT.

The chain carries TRBV14 and TRBJ2-3; unclear D gene. V was trimmed by 0 bases and J by 2 bases, leaving 15 bases between them. Germline V gene data show CDR1 as SGHDN and CDR2 as FVKESK. The CDR3 is 17 amino acids. CDR3 loop: CASSQDQAGPATDTQYF. DNA of the CDR3: TGTGCCAGCAGCCAAGATCAGGCCGGGCCCGCCACAGATACGCAGTATTTT.

CDR3 DNA sequence: TGTGCCATCAGTGAGTCCCTAACAGGGCTTAGCAATCAGCCCCAGCATTTT. This sequence encodes CAISESLTGLSNQPQHF. The rearrangement uses TRBV10-3 and TRBJ1-5, with D possibly TRBD1 on 6 matching bases. Trimming removed 0 bases from V and 0 bases from J, with 12 bases in between. The CDR3 has 17 amino acids. CDR1 and CDR2 (germline): ENHRY, SYGVKD.

The chain links TRBV4-3 to TRBJ2-7, with D maybe TRBD1 (5 bases). There are 20 residues in the CDR3. The germline CDR1 and CDR2 sequences are LGHNA and YSLEER. Trimming left V 0 bases short and J 0 bases short, with 24 bases between. The CDR3, as DNA: TGCGCCAGCAGCCAAGATCGGGCACCTATTCCGGGTAGGGGCTCCTACGAGCAGTACTTC. Its translation is CASSQDRAPIPGRGSYEQYF.

This chain connects TRBV4-3 to TRBJ1-5, with D uncertain. From germline, CDR1 is LGHNA and CDR2 YSLEER. V was pared by 0 bases and J by 0 bases, with 9 bases between. This CDR3 is 16 amino acids long. For the CDR3, the DNA is TGCGCCAGCAGCCAAGAGATGACGGATAGCAATCAGCCCCAGCATTTT. Its translation is CASSQEMTDSNQPQHF.

This clone came up once. The chain joins TRBV6-5 to TRBJ1-1, with D possibly matching TRBD1 (5 bases). Germline V CDR1 and CDR2: MNHEY, SVGAGI. This CDR3 spans 13 amino acids. The V end lost 6 bases, the J end lost 2 bases, and 10 bases lay between the germline ends. The CDR3 sequence is CASRNTGNTEAFF. The CDR3 coding sequence is TGTGCCAGCAGGAACACAGGAAACACTGAAGCTTTCTTT.

V is TRBV4-2 and J is TRBJ1-2, with TRBD1 matching 7 bases. CDR3 length equals 14 residues. V gave up 0 bases and J gave up 4 bases; unmatched junction bases: 2. Germline V lookup: CDR1 LGHNA, CDR2 YNFKEQ. In DNA, the CDR3 is TGTGCCAGCAGCCAAGAACAGGGGCCCTATGGCTACACCTTC. Translating gives CASSQEQGPYGYTF.

The chain is built from TRBV6-5 and TRBJ1-1; D gene ambiguous. Germline CDR1 is MNHEY and CDR2 is SVGAGI. V gave up 0 bases and J gave up 1 base, with 9 bases separating them. The CDR3 is 15 residues long. Written as DNA, the CDR3 is TGTGCCAGCAGTTACTCGTTCGGTCCGAACACTGAAGCTTTCTTT. It is translated as CASSYSFGPNTEAFF.

The genes are TRBV18 and TRBJ1-1, with TRBD1 as a possible D gene (5 bases). Germline CDR1 is KGHSH and CDR2 is LQKENI. Trimming left V 3 bases short and J 5 bases short, with 13 bases between. CDR3 length: 14 amino acids. The chain's CDR3 is CASSPPVGGTEAFF. CDR3 in DNA: TGTGCCAGCTCACCGCCCGTCGGGGGGACTGAAGCTTTCTTT.

V is TRBV6-2 or TRBV6-3 and J is TRBJ1-2, with 11 bases fitting TRBD1. The length of the CDR3 is 15 residues. The germline gives CDR1 MNHEY, CDR2 SVGEGT. Trimming removed 6 bases from V and 1 base from J; junction bases left unmatched: 4. The CDR3 DNA reads as TGTGCCAGCAGCCCTGGGACAGGGGGTAACTATGGCTACACCTTC. It is translated as CASSPGTGGNYGYTF.

The count of this clone is one. The chain recombines TRBV11-2 with TRBJ2-2; 7 nucleotides line up with TRBD2. Trimming took 3 bases from V and 6 from J; bases not matched to a gene: 10. CDR1 and CDR2 from the germline V gene are SGHAT and FQNNGV. CDR3 length equals 16 residues. As DNA, the CDR3 is TGTGCCAGCAGCTTTAGTGGTGGTCTAGCGGCCGGGGAGCTGTTTTTT. The encoded protein is CASSFSGGLAAGELFF.

V gene TRBV2 combines with J gene TRBJ1-6; TRBD1 agrees at 9 bases. The CDR3 extends over 16 amino acids. CDR1 SNHLY and CDR2 FYNNEI come from the germline V gene. V was pared by 4 bases and J by 2 bases, with 3 bases of the junction left unmatched. CDR3 nucleotides: TGTGCCAGCAGTGCCGGGACAGGGACCTATAATTCACCCCTCCACTTT. Translation gives CASSAGTGTYNSPLHF.

This clone was seen more than once but under ten times. CDR3 sequence reads: CASSSYQETQYF. The CDR3 DNA sequence: TGTGCCAGCAGTAGCTACCAAGAGACCCAGTACTTC. The chain uses TRBV6-2 or TRBV6-3 and TRBJ2-5; D is unresolved. The CDR3 is 12 amino acids. Germline-derived CDR1 and CDR2 are MNHEY and SVGEGT. The V gene lost 5 bases and the J gene lost 0 bases, with 4 bases spanning the gap.

The chain combines TRBV11-1 with TRBJ2-7, with D possibly matching TRBD2 (5 bases). The V gene's germline CDR1 is SGHAT and CDR2 FQDESV (reference sequence). Trimming cost V 5 bases and J 4 bases, with 12 bases left between them. The CDR3 contains 13 residues. The CDR3 coding sequence is TGTGCCAGCAGCCGAAGTGAGGGATACGAGCAGTACTTC. This codes for CASSRSEGYEQYF.

V is TRBV5-6 and J is TRBJ1-4, with D perhaps TRBD1 (5 bases). This CDR3 region has 14 residues. CDR1 is SGHDT and CDR2 is YYEEEE in the germline V gene. V gave up 0 bases and J gave up 10 bases, with 13 bases separating them. CDR3 DNA sequence: TGTGCCAGCAGCTTGGTGGGACCGGACCGAAAACTGTTTTTT. Protein sequence: CASSLVGPDRKLFF.

The gene calls are TRBV28 and TRBJ2-5; a possible D gene is TRBD1 (6 bases). Germline V lookup: CDR1 MDHEN, CDR2 SYDVKM. Between the trimmed V and J ends, which lost 3 bases and 5 bases, there was a span of 13 bases. The CDR3 contains 14 residues. This CDR3 reads CASSLHRATETQYF. In DNA form, the CDR3 reads TGTGCCAGCAGTTTGCACAGGGCAACCGAGACCCAGTACTTC.

V is TRBV2 and J is TRBJ1-3; D unclear. CDR3 length: 12 residues. V shed 8 bases and J shed 0 bases, with 5 bases lying between them. CDR1 and CDR2 from the germline V gene are SNHLY and FYNNEI. The CDR3 spells CASGISGNTIYF. CDR3 nucleotide sequence: TGTGCCAGCGGCATCTCTGGAAACACCATATATTTT.

The V and J genes are TRBV4-3 and TRBJ1-2, with a tentative D call TRBD1 (5 bases). The CDR3 length is 16 residues. V was cut by 1 base and J by 3 bases, with 15 bases left in between. Germline loops: CDR1 LGHNA, CDR2 YSLEER. The CDR3 here is CASSQVRQGVDYGYTF. DNA of the CDR3: TGCGCCAGCAGCCAAGTCCGACAAGGGGTGGACTATGGCTACACCTTC.

This clone was counted only a few times. This rearrangement joins TRBV7-9 to TRBJ1-3, with D unresolved. This CDR3 is built from 15 residues. The germline gives CDR1 SEHNR, CDR2 FQNEAQ (reference sequence). V was trimmed by 1 base and J by 0 bases, leaving 7 bases between them. Written as DNA, the CDR3 is TGTGCCAGCAGCTTAGGTGTGGTCTCTGGAAACACCATATATTTT. Its translation: CASSLGVVSGNTIYF.

The CDR3 nucleotides read TGTGCCAGCAGTTACAGGAGGGGCGGAAACACCATATATTTT. Its translation: CASSYRRGGNTIYF. This chain joins TRBV6-5 and TRBJ1-3; perhaps TRBD1 as D (5 bases). Germline CDR1 and CDR2: MNHEY and SVGAGI. The CDR3 spans 14 residues. Trimming removed 2 bases at V and 4 bases at J, with 9 bases between.